This T cell receptor beta chain was recovered during a study of T cell repertoires in cytomegalovirus infection. Study details: Selected CMV epitopes included recently identified HLA-C-restricted ones as well as well-studied HLA-B-restricted ones. Points from the study as a whole: HLA-C-restricted CMV-specific TCR beta clonotypes were dominant in the ex vivo response.

The CDR3 has 12 residues. V lost 6 bases to trimming and J lost 8 bases; unmatched junction nucleotides: 5. This clonotype was counted a few times. The antigen is not known. TCRdb recomputed calls from the reads with MiXCR, one row per CDR3 protein. The sample lists about 160,000 distinct CDR3 sequences; about 22% were seen once. This TCR came from a human donor in good health (CMV status not recorded). Some clones in this sample may be carry-over from other donors' samples. The sample in question was CD8+ T cells from cultured PBMCs, obtained from culture after CMV antigen stimulation. The chain couples TRBV12-3 or TRBV12-4 to TRBJ1-2, with 8 positions matching TRBD1. CDR3 protein: CASRQGARGYTF. The CDR3 bases are TGTGCCAGCAGGCAGGGGGCTCGAGGCTACACCTTC.